This T cell receptor (beta chain) appears in the sequencing data of a study of response to subunit inactivated influenza vaccine. Study observations and caveats: Each seasonal influenza vaccination, the authors suggested, recruits few new T cells.

Note on this clonotype: The target antigen is unknown.

TCRdb fed the RT-PCR reads into MiXCR, producing one record per CDR3 protein. The table lists under 200,000 distinct CDR3 sequences, over 9.5% of them singletons. The CDR3 totals 22 residues. Germline CDR1 and CDR2: SGHTA and FQGNSA. The V segment lost 5 bases and the J segment 2 bases; nucleotides outside the gene matches: 21. These data also featured in a second study, about T cells expressing NK-cell markers. That paper states: With UMIs, 5'RACE template switching was used to make TCR beta cDNA. Dominant NKG2C+ clonotypes were found to form about 1.0-8% of CD8+ T cells in over five donors. Similarly, these clonotypes led the CD3+CD56-NKG2C+ fraction as well in a few donors. The study did not resolve the HCMV specificity of expanded NKG2C+ T cell clones.

This material consisted of CD8+ T cells sorted from PBMCs, taken 12 days after vaccination. V and J are TRBV7-2 and TRBJ2-1; 13 bases are shared with TRBD2. The receptor comes from a man aged 45-65 years who received an inactivated influenza vaccine. CDR3 in amino acids: CASSILTSGGQRLLHPYNEQFF. The CDR3 DNA is TGTGCCAGCAGCATCCTGACTAGCGGGGGGCAACGCTTATTACACCCCTACAATGAGCAGTTCTTC. Full variable domain (missing parts from reference TRBV7-2 and TRBJ2-1): GAGVSQSPSNKVTEKGKDVELRCDPISGHTALYWYRQSLGQGLEFLIYFQGNSAPDKSGLPSDRFSAERTGGSVSTLTIQRTQQEDSAVYLCASSILTSGGQRLLHPYNEQFFGPGTRLTVL.